Each of the 4 T cell receptor beta chains below was sequenced from the same sample in a study of CD8 T cells in Susac syndrome. Reverse transcription of roughly 0.5 to 1 ug RNA was carried out with random hexamers. A single record per CDR3 protein comes from TCRdb applying MiXCR to the immunoSEQ multiplex PCR reads. Of more than 70,000 distinct CDR3 sequences listed, approximately 95% are singletons. Sequences were obtained from CD8+ T cells from PBMCs. Receptor source: a human donor in good health.

The chain is built from TRBV9 and TRBJ2-3, with TRBD2 as a possible D gene (6 bases). Per the germline V gene, CDR1 is SGDLS and CDR2 is YYNGEE. V lost 0 bases and J lost 6, with 17 bases in between. The CDR3 contains 16 residues. CDR3 nucleotides: TGTGCCAGCAGCGTAGGGGGTAGCGGATGGGGTGATACGCAGTATTTT. As protein: CASSVGGSGWGDTQYF.

This chain connects TRBV5-1 to TRBJ1-1; weak D call: TRBD1 (6 bases). The V gene lost 4 bases and the J gene lost 4 bases, with 23 bases spanning the gap. The germline V gene has CDR1 SGHRS and CDR2 YFSETQ. The CDR3 has 17 amino acids. CDR3 sequence (DNA): TGCGCCAGCAGCCCCGACCAGGGGATAGATTGGAGCACTGAAGCTTTCTTT. This gives the protein CASSPDQGIDWSTEAFF. The whole variable domain, filled in from reference TRBV5-1 and TRBJ1-1, reads KAGVTQTPRYLIKTRGQQVTLSCSPISGHRSVSWYQQTPGQGLQFLFEYFSETQRNKGNFPGRFSGRQFSNSRSEMNVSTLELGDSALYLCASSPDQGIDWSTEAFFGQGTRLTVV.

The chain has TRBV7-2 and TRBJ2-2, with D unclear. This CDR3 has 12 amino acids. V was shortened by 4 bases and J by 5 bases, with 5 bases between the two germline ends. CDR1 is SGHTA and CDR2 is FQGNSA in the germline V gene. The CDR3 nucleotides are TGTGCCAGCAGCTGGGTGACCGGGGAGCTGTTTTTT. The encoded protein is CASSWVTGELFF.

This clonotype was counted once. The chain links TRBV30 to TRBJ2-3; D not certain. V gave up 2 bases and J gave up 2 bases, with 11 bases separating them. The CDR3 consists of 14 residues. CDR1 and CDR2 (germline): GTSNPN, SVGIG (reference sequence). CDR3 loop: CAWSLLGLTDTQYF. CDR3 coding DNA: TGTGCCTGGAGTTTATTAGGGCTCACAGATACGCAGTATTTT.